This T cell receptor beta chain was observed in a study of blood T cell repertoires in COVID-19. Measured with immunoSEQ multiplex PCR; TCRdb has only the in-frame clones, and not every one. This table has some 340,000 clones, roughly 87% appearing once. Losses at the gene ends were 5 bases for V and 1 base for J; bases not matched to a gene: 9. This CDR3 has 16 residues. The germline V gene encodes CDR1 SGHNT and CDR2 YENEEA. The chain uses TRBV11-3 and TRBJ1-1; TRBD1 matches at 8 bases. The sequencing input was PBMCs or T cells enriched from blood (not recorded which). This clonotype was obtained from a woman in her forties or fifties who had recovered from COVID-19. The CDR3 region is CASSQEGTGANTEAFF. CDR3 DNA: TGTGCCAGCAGCCAAGAGGGGACAGGAGCGAACACTGAAGCTTTCTTT.